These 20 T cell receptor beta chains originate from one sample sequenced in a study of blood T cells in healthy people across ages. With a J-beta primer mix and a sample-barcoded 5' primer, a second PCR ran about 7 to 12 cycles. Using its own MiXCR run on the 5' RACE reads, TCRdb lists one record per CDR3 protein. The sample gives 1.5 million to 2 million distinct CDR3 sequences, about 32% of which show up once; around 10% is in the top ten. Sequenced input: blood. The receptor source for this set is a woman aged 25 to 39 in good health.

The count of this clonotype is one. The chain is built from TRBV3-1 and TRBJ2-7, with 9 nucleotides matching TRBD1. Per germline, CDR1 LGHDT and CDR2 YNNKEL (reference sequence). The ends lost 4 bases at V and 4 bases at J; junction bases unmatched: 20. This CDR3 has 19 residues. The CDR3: CASSLNLAMRDRALYEQYF. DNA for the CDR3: TGTGCCAGCAGCCTAAATTTGGCCATGAGGGACAGGGCCCTATACGAGCAGTACTTC.

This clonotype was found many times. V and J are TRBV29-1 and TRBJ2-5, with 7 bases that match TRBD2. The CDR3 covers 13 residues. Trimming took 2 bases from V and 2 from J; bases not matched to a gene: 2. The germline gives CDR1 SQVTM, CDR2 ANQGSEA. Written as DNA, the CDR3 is TGCAGCGTTGAAATGGGACTACAAGAGACCCAGTACTTC. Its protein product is CSVEMGLQETQYF. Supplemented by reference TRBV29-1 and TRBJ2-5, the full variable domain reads SAVISQKPSRDICQRGTSLTIQCQVDSQVTMMFWYRQQPGQSLTLIATANQGSEATYESGFVIDKFPISRPNLTFSTLTVSNMSPEDSSIYLCSVEMGLQETQYFGPGTRLLVL.

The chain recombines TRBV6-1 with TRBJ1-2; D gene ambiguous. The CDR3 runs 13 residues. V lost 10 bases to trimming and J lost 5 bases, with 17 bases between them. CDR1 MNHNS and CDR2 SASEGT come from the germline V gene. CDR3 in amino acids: CAIGENVWYGYTF. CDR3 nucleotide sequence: TGTGCCATAGGAGAGAACGTGTGGTATGGCTACACCTTC.

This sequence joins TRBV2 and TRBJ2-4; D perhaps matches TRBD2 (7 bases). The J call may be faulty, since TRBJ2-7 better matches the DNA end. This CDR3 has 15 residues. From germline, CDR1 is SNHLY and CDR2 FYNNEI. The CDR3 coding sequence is TGTGCCAGCTCTTCTTGGGACGGGGGGCTCCTCGAGCAGTACTTC. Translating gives CASSSWDGGLLEQYF.

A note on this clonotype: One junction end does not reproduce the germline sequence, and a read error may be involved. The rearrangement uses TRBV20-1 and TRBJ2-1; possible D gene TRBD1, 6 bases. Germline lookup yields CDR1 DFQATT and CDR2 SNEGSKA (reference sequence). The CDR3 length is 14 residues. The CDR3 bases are TGCAGTGCTAGGATGGGGGCCACCTACAGTGAGCAGTTCTTC. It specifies CSARMGATYSEQFF.

In DNA, the CDR3 is TGTGCCAGCAGTGGGGGGGCTGGGGGGAGGCAGCCCCAGCATTTT. Translation: CASSGGAGGRQPQHF. V gene TRBV6-1 combines with J gene TRBJ1-5; perhaps TRBD1 as D (6 bases). Trimming removed 4 bases from V and 7 bases from J, with 17 bases in between. The CDR3 has 15 residues. CDR1 MNHNS and CDR2 SASEGT come from the germline V gene.

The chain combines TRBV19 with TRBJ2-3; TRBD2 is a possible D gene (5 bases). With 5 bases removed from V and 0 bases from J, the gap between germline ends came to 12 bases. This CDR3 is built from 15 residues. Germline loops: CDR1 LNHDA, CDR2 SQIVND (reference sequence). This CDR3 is CASSGPGSSTDTQYF. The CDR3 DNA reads TGTGCCAGTAGTGGACCGGGGTCTAGCACAGATACGCAGTATTTT.

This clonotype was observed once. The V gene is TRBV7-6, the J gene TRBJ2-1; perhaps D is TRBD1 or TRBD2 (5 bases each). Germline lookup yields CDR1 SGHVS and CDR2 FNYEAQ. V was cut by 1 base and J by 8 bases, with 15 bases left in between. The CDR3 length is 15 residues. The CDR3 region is CASSLDPGPDHEQFF. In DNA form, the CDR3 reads TGTGCCAGCAGCTTAGACCCGGGACCCGATCATGAGCAGTTCTTC.

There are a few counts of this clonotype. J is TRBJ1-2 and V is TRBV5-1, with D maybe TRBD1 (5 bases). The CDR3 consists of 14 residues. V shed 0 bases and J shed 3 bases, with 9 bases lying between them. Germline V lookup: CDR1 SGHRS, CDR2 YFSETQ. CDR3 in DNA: TGCGCCAGCAGCTTGGCAGGGAACGACTATGGCTACACCTTC. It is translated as CASSLAGNDYGYTF.

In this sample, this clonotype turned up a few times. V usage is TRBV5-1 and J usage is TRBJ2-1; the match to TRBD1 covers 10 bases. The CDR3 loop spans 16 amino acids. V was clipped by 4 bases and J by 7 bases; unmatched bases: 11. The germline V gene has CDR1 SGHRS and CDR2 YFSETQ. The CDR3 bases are TGCGCCAGCAGCCCCCTAACCGGGACAGGGGTTAATGAGCAGTTCTTC. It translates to CASSPLTGTGVNEQFF.

CDR3 sequence: CASSLGGGTTGELFF. The CDR3 DNA reads as TGTGCCAGCAGCTTAGGCGGGGGGACCACCGGGGAGCTGTTTTTT. V is TRBV7-6 and J is TRBJ2-2; 8 bases match TRBD2. Germline V gene lookup returns CDR1 SGHVS and CDR2 FNYEAQ. This CDR3 is 15 amino acids long. V was pared by 1 base and J by 4 bases, with 2 bases of the junction left unmatched.

The CDR3 spells CASSYSREGDGYTF. The CDR3 DNA reads as TGTGCCAGCAGTTACTCGAGGGAGGGAGATGGCTACACCTTC. The rearrangement joins TRBV6-6 to TRBJ1-2; no reliable D call. The CDR3 is 14 amino acids. The V and J ends lost 0 bases and 6 bases respectively, with 11 bases between them. Per germline, CDR1 MNHNY and CDR2 SVGAGI (reference sequence).

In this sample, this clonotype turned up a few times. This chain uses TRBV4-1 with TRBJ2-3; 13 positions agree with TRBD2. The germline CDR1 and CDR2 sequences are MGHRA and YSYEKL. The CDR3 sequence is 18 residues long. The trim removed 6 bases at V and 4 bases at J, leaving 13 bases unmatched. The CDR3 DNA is TGCGCCAGCAGGAACGCTCGGACTAGCGGGAGTGGTTCAGATACGCAGTATTTT. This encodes CASRNARTSGSGSDTQYF.

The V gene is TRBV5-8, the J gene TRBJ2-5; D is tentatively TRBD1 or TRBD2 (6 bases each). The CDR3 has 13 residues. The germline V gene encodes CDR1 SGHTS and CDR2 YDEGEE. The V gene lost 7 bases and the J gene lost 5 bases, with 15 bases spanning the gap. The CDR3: CASRDGGSETQYF. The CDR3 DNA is TGTGCCAGCCGGGACGGGGGCAGTGAGACCCAGTACTTC.

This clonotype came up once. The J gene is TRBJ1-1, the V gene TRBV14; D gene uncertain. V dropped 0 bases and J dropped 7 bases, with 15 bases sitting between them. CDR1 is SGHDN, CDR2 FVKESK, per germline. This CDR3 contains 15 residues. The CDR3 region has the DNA TGTGCCAGCAGCCAAGATCGCCTTAGGTTGGATGAAGCTTTCTTT. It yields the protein CASSQDRLRLDEAFF.

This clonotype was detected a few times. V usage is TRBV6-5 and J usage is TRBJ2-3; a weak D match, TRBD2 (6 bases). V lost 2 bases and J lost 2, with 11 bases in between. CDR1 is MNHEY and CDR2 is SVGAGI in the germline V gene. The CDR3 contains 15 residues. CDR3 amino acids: CASSYAGSHTDTQYF. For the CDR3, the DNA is TGTGCCAGCAGTTACGCGGGGTCCCACACAGATACGCAGTATTTT.

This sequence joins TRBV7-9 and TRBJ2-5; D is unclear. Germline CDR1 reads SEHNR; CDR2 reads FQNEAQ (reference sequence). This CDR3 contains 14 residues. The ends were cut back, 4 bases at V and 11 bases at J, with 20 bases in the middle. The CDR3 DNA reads TGTGCCAGCAGCTACGGTATAGTGGGCAATGAGCAGTACTTC. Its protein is CASSYGIVGNEQYF.

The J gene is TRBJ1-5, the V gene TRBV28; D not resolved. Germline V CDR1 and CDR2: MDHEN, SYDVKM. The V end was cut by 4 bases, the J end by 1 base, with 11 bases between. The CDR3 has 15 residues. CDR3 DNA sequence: TGTGCCAGCAGTTCGGATGACACGAGCAATCAGCCCCAGCATTTT. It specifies CASSSDDTSNQPQHF.

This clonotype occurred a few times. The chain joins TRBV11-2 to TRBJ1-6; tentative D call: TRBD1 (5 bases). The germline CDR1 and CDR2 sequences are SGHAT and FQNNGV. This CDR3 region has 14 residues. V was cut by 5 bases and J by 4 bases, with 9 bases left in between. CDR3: CASSGDRYNSPLHF. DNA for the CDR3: TGTGCCAGCAGCGGCGACAGATATAATTCACCCCTCCACTTT.

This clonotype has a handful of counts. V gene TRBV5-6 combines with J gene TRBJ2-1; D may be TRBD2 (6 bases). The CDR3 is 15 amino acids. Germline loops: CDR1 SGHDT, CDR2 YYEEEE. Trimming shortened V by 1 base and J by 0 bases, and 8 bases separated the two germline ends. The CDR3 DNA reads TGTGCCAGCAGCTTGATTAGCGGCTCCTACAATGAGCAGTTCTTC. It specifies CASSLISGSYNEQFF.